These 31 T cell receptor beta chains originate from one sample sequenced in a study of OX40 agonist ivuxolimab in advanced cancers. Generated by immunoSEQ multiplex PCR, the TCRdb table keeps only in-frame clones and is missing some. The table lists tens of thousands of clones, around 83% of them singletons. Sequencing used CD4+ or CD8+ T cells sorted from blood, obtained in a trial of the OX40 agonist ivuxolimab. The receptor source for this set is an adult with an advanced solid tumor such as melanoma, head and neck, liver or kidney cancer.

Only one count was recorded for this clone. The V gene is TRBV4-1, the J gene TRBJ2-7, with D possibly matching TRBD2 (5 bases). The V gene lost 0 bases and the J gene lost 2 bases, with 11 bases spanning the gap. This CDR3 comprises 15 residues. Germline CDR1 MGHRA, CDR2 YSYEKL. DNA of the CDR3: TGCGCCAGCAGCCAAGATGGGAGTCGGACCTACGAGCAGTACTTC. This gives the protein CASSQDGSRTYEQYF.

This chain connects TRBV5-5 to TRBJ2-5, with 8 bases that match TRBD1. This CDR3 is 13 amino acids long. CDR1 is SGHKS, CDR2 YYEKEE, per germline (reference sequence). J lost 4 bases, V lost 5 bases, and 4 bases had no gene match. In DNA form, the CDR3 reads TGTGCCAGCAGTATACAGGGGGGAGAGACCCAGTACTTC. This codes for CASSIQGGETQYF. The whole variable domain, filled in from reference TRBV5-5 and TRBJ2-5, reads DAGVTQSPTHLIKTRGQQVTLRCSPISGHKSVSWYQQVLGQGPQFIFQYYEKEERGRGNFPDRFSARQFPNYSSELNVNALLLGDSALYLCASSIQGGETQYFGPGTRLLVL.

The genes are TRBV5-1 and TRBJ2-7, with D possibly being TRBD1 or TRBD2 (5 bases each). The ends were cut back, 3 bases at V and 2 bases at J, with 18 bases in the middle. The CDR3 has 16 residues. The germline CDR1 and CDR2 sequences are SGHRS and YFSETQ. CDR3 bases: TGCGCCAGCAGCTCCAATTCGGGACCGACCACCTACGAGCAGTACTTC. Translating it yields CASSSNSGPTTYEQYF.

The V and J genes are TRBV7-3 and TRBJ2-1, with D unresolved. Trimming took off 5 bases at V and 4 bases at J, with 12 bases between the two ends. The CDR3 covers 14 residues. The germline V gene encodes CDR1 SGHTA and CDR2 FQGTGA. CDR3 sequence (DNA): TGTGCCAGCAGCCCCGACGACACATACAATGAGCAGTTCTTC. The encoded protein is CASSPDDTYNEQFF. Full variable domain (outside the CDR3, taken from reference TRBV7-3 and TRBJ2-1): GAGVSQTPSNKVTEKGKYVELRCDPISGHTALYWYRQSLGQGPEFLIYFQGTGAADDSGLPNDRFFAVRPEGSVSTLKIQRTERGDSAVYLCASSPDDTYNEQFFGPGTRLTVL.

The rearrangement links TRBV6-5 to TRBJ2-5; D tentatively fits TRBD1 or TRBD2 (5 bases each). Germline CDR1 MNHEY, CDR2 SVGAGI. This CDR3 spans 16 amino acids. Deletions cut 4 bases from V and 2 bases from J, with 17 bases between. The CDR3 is CASSWGKGRRQETQYF. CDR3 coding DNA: TGTGCCAGCAGTTGGGGGAAGGGCAGGAGACAAGAGACCCAGTACTTC.

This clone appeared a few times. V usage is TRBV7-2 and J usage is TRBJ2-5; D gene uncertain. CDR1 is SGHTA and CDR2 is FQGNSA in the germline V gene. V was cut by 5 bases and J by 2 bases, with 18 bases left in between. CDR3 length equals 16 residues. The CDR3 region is CASSHPFKLVQETQYF. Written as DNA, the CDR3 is TGTGCCAGCAGCCACCCTTTTAAGCTAGTACAAGAGACCCAGTACTTC.

CDR3 in amino acids: CASSLEGGVNTEAFF. The CDR3 nucleotides read TGCGCCAGCAGCTTGGAAGGGGGGGTGAACACTGAAGCTTTCTTT. This chain joins TRBV5-1 and TRBJ1-1, with D possibly being TRBD1 (6 bases). The CDR3 runs to 15 residues. CDR1 and CDR2 (germline): SGHRS, YFSETQ. The V and J ends lost 0 bases and 0 bases respectively, with 9 bases between them.

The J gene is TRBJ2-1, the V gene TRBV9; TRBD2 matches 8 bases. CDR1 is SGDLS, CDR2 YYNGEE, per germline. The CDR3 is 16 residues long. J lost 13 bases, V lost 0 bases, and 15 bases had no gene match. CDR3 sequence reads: CASSVEPRGGGPPQFF. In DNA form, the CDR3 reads TGTGCCAGCAGCGTAGAACCTCGGGGCGGGGGGCCACCCCAGTTCTTC.

In DNA form, the CDR3 reads TGTGCCAGTAGTGCCTTGACAGCTGGAAACACCATATATTTT. Its protein product is CASSALTAGNTIYF. This sequence joins TRBV19 and TRBJ1-3, with D perhaps TRBD1 (5 bases). The length of the CDR3 is 14 residues. Trimming took 5 bases from V and 2 from J, leaving 10 bases between them. Looked up from germline, CDR1 is LNHDA and CDR2 is SQIVND (reference sequence).

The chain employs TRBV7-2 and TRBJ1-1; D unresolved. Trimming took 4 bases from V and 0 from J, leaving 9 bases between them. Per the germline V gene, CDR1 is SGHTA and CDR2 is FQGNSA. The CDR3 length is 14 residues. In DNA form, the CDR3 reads TGTGCCAGCAGCTCCCACAGTATGAACACTGAAGCTTTCTTT. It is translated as CASSSHSMNTEAFF.

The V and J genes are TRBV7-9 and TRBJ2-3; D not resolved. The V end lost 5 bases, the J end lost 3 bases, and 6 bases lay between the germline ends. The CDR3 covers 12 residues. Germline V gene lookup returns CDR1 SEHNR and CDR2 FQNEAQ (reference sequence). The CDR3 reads CASSRDTDTQYF. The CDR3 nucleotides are TGTGCCAGCAGCCGCGATACAGATACGCAGTATTTT.

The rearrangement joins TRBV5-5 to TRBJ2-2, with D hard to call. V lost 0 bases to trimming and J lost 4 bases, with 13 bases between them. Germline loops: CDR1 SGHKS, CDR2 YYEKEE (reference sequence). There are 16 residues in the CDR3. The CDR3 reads CASSLAGLRGTGELFF. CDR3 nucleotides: TGTGCCAGCAGCTTGGCGGGCCTCCGAGGCACCGGGGAGCTGTTTTTT. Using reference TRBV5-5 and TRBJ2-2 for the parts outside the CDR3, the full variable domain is DAGVTQSPTHLIKTRGQQVTLRCSPISGHKSVSWYQQVLGQGPQFIFQYYEKEERGRGNFPDRFSARQFPNYSSELNVNALLLGDSALYLCASSLAGLRGTGELFFGEGSRLTVL.

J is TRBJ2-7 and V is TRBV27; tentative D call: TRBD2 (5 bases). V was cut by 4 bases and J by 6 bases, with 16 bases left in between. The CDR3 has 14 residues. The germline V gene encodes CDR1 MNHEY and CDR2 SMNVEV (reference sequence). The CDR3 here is CASSSPAPGGEQYF. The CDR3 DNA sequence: TGTGCCAGCAGTTCCCCAGCCCCTGGAGGCGAGCAGTACTTC.

CDR3 protein: CASSPRLERHTDTQYF. The CDR3 DNA sequence: TGTGCCAGCAGCCCAAGACTAGAGAGGCACACAGATACGCAGTATTTT. V and J are TRBV11-1 and TRBJ2-3, with D maybe TRBD2 (6 bases). There are 16 residues in the CDR3. Germline assignment: CDR1 SGHAT and CDR2 FQDESV (reference sequence). V shed 5 bases and J shed 2 bases, with 17 bases lying between them.

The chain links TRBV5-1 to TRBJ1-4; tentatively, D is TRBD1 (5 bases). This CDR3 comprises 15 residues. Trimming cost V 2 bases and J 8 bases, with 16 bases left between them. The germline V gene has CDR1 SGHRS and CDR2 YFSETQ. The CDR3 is CASSFTQGGSEKLFF. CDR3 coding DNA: TGCGCCAGCAGCTTTACTCAGGGCGGATCGGAAAAACTGTTTTTT.

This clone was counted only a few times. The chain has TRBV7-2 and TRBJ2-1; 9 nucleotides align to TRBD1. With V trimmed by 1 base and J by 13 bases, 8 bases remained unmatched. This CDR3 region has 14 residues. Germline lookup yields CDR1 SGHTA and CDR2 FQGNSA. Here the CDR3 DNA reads TGTGCCAGCAGCTTAGGGGGGGGGACAGGGCCTCAGTTCTTC. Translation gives CASSLGGGTGPQFF.

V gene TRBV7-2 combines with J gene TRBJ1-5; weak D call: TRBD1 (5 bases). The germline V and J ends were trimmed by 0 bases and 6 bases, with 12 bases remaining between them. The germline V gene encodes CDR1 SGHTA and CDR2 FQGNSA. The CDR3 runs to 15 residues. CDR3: CASSLAPGPGQPQHF. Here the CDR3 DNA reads TGTGCCAGCAGCTTAGCCCCGGGACCGGGTCAGCCCCAGCATTTT.

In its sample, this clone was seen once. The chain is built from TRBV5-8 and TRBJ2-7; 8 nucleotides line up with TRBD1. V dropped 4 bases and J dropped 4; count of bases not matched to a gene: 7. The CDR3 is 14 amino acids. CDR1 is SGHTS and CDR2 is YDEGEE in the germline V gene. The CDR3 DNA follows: TGTGCCAGCAGCCCCCGGACAGGGAGATACGAGCAGTACTTC. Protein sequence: CASSPRTGRYEQYF. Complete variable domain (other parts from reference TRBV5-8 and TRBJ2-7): EAGVTQSPTHLIKTRGQQATLRCSPISGHTSVYWYQQALGLGLQFLLWYDEGEERNRGNFPPRFSGRQFPNYSSELNVNALELEDSALYLCASSPRTGRYEQYFGPGTRLTVT.

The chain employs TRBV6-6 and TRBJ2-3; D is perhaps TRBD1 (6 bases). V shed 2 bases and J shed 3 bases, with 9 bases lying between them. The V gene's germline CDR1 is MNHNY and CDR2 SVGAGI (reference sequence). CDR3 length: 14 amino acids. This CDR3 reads CASSYQGWTDTQYF. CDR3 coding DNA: TGTGCCAGCAGTTACCAGGGGTGGACAGATACGCAGTATTTT.

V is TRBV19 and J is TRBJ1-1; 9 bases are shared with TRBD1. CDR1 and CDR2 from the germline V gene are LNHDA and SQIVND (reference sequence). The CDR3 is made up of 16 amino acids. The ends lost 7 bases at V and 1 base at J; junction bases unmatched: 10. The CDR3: CASKDRGRGGNTEAFF. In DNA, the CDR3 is TGTGCCAGTAAAGACAGGGGGAGAGGTGGGAACACTGAAGCTTTCTTT.

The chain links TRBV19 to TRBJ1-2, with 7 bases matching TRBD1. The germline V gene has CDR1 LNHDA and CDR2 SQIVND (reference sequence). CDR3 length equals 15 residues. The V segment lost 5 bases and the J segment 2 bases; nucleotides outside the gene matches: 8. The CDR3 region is CASSPVSTGNYGYTF. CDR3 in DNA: TGTGCCAGTAGTCCTGTCTCGACAGGGAACTATGGCTACACCTTC.

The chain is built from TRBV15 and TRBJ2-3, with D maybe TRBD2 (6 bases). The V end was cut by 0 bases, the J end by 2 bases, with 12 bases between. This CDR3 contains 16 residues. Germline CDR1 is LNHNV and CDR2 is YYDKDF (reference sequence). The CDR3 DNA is TGTGCCACCAGCAGAGACCGGGACTCCCTCACAGATACGCAGTATTTT. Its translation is CATSRDRDSLTDTQYF.

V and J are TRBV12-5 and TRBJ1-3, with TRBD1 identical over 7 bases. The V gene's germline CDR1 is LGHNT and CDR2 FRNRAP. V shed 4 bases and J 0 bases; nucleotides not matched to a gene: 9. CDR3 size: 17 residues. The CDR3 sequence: CASGWGTGATSGNTIYF. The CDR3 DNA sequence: TGTGCTAGTGGTTGGGGAACAGGGGCAACCTCTGGAAACACCATATATTTT.

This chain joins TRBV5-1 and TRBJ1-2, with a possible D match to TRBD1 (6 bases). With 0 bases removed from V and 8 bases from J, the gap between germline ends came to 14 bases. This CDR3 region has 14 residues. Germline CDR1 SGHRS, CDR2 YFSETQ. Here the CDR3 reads CASSLDGRGGGYTF. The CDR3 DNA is TGCGCCAGCAGCTTGGACGGCAGGGGTGGCGGCTACACCTTC.

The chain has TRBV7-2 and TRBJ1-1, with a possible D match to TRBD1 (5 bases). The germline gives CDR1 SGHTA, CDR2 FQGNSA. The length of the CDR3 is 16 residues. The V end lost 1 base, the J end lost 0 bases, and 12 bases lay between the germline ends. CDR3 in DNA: TGTGCCAGCAGCTTAGTGGGACGAGGCTTGAACACTGAAGCTTTCTTT. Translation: CASSLVGRGLNTEAFF.

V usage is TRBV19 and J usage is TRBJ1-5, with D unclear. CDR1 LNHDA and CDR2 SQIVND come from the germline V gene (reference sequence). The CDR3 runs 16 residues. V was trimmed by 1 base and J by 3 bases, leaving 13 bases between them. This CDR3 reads CASSIVRAVLNQPQHF. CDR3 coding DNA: TGTGCCAGTAGTATAGTGCGGGCAGTTCTCAATCAGCCCCAGCATTTT.

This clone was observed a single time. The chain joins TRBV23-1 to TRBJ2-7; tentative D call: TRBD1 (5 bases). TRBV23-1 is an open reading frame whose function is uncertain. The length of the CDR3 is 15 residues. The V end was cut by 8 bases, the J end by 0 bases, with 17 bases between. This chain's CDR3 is CASSPYRSYSYEQYF. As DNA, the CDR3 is TGCGCCAGCTCACCTTACAGGAGTTACTCCTACGAGCAGTACTTC.

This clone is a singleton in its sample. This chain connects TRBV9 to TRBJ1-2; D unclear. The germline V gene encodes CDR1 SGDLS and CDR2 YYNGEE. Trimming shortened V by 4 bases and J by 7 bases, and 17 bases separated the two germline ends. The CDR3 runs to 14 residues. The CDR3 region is CASSLDRVSGGYTF. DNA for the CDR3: TGTGCCAGCAGCCTAGATCGAGTCTCGGGTGGCTACACCTTC.

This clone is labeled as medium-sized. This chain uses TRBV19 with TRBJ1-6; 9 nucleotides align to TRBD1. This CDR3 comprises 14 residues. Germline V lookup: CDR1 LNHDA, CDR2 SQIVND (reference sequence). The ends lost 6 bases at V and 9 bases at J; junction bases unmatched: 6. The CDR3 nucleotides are TGTGCCAGTAGGGGACAGGGAGGAGGTTCACCCCTCCACTTT. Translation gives CASRGQGGGSPLHF.

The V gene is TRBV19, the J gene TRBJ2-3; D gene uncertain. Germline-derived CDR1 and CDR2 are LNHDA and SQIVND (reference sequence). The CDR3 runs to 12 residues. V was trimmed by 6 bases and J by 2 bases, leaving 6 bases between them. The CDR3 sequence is CASSGDTDTQYF. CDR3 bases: TGTGCCAGTAGCGGAGACACAGATACGCAGTATTTT.

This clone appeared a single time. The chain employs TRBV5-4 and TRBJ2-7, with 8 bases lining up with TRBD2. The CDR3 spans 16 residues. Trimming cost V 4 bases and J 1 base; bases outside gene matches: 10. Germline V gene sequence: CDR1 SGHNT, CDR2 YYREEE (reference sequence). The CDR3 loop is CASSRGGVAGSYEQYF. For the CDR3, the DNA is TGTGCCAGCAGCAGGGGGGGAGTAGCGGGGTCCTACGAGCAGTACTTC. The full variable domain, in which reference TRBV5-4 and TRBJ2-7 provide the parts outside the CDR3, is ETGVTQSPTHLIKTRGQQVTLRCSSQSGHNTVSWYQQALGQGPQFIFQYYREEENGRGNFPPRFSGLQFPNYSSELNVNALELDDSALYLCASSRGGVAGSYEQYFGPGTRLTVT.